There are many counts of the clone carrying this T cell receptor beta chain. V lost 1 base to trimming and J lost 11 bases, with 17 bases between them. The CDR3 has 14 amino acids. The germline gives CDR1 SGHVS, CDR2 FNYEAQ. Production of TCR cDNA was by 5'RACE template switching, which also added a universal primer site and UMIs. TCRdb re-derived calls from the 5' RACE reads in MiXCR, one entry per CDR3 protein. This sample has about 13,000 distinct CDR3 sequences, with 4.5% to 5% found just once. These data come from a study of T cells after yellow fever vaccination. The sequencing used PBMCs, either bulk or a sorted T-cell subset (CD4+, CD8+, memory, or dextramer-sorted; not recorded which), collected 45 days after the yellow fever booster vaccination. The TCR comes from a man aged 30 to 45 who received the YFV17D yellow fever vaccine. This chain joins TRBV7-6 and TRBJ1-1; D is perhaps TRBD1 (5 bases). In nucleotides, the CDR3 is TGTGCCAGCAGCTTAGTCAGGGTCGGGAGTCCGGCTTTCTTT. This translates into CASSLVRVGSPAFF.